This T cell receptor beta chain emerged from a study of T cells in Graves' hyperthyroidism and ophthalmopathy. RNA transcripts served as the template for amplifying TCR beta CDR3 regions. Primed by the HTBI set, a first-round RT-PCR was run on the TCR CDR3. TCRdb re-analysed the multiplex PCR reads in MiXCR, keeping a single row per CDR3 protein. The sample holds around 250,000 distinct CDR3 sequences, 13% to 15% seen once. CDR3 length equals 15 residues. The V gene's germline CDR1 is SGHVS and CDR2 FQNEAQ. The V end lost 7 bases, the J end lost 3 bases, and 16 bases lay between the germline ends. This sequence was found in a woman in her forties with Graves' hyperthyroidism that later progressed to Graves' ophthalmopathy. The chain recombines TRBV7-8 with TRBJ1-5, with D perhaps matching TRBD1 (5 bases). Sequencing was done on a sample of blood. Here the CDR3 reads CASNGDRVPNQPQHF. In nucleotides, the CDR3 is TGTGCCAGCAACGGAGACAGAGTCCCCAATCAGCCCCAGCATTTT.